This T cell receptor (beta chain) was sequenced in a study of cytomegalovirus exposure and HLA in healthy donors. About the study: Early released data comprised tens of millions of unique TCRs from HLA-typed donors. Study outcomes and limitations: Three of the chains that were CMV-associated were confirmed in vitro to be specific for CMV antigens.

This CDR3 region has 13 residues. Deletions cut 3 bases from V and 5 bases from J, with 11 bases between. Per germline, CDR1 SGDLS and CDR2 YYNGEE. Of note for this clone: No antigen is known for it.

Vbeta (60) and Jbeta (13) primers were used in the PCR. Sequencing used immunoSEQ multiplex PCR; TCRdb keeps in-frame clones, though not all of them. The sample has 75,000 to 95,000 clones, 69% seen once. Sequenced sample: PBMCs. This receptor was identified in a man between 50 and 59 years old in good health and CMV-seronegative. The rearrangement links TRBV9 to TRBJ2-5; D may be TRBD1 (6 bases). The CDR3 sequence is CASSGAGAETQYF. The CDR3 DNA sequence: TGTGCCAGCAGCGGGGCAGGGGCGGAGACCCAGTACTTC.